A selection of T cell receptor beta chains follows, all from one sample in a study of blood T cell repertoires in COVID-19. Assay used: immunoSEQ multiplex PCR; TCRdb lists only in-frame clones, some missing. The data show roughly 34,000 clones, 70% to 90% seen once. The sample consisted of peripheral blood. These receptors came from a woman of 80 years or more with active or convalescent COVID-19. Each CDR3 is given with its conserved first and last residue. The size of a clone is reported for some rows only, either as once, few or many, or as a class for expanded clones.

>.|TRBV18|17|TRBJ2-5
CASSPFPPTGLRETQYF
>.|TRBV7-2|13|TRBJ1-2
CASSLETGVGYTF
>.|TRBV5-4|16|TRBJ2-4
CASSLRGTLAKNIQYF
>once|TRBV21-1|14|TRBJ1-2
CASSEWTGWYGYTF
>.|TRBV19|15|TRBJ2-1
CASSFISGGATEQFF
>few|TRBV19|10|TRBJ1-1
CASGTRHTGF
>.|TRBV19|18|TRBJ1-5
CASSMGERTGGGNQPQHF
>once|TRBV9|16|TRBJ1-3
CASSVLPSSSGNTIYF
>.|TRBV7-8|14|TRBJ2-7
CASSLEPGNYEQYF
>few|TRBV11-2|14|TRBJ2-1
CASSSGTSGVEQFF
>once|TRBV10-3|16|TRBJ2-6
CAISESQGSGANVLTF